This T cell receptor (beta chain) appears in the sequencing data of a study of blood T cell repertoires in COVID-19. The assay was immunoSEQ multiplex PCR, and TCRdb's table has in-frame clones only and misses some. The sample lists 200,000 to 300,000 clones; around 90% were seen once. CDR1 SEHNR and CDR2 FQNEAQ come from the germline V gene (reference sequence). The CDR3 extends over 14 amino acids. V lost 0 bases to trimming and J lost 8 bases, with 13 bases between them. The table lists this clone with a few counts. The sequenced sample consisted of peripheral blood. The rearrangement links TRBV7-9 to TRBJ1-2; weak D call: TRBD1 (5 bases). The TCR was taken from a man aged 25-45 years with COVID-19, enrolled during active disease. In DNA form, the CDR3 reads TGTGCCAGCAGCTTAGCATCAGGGACTGGGGGCTACACCTTC. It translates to CASSLASGTGGYTF. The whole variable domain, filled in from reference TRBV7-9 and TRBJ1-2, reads DTGVSQNPRHKITKRGQNVTFRCDPISEHNRLYWYRQTLGQGPEFLTYFQNEAQLEKSRLLSDRFSAERPKGSFSTLEIQRTEQGDSAMYLCASSLASGTGGYTFGSGTRLTVV.